Below, 18 T cell receptor beta chains from the same sample are listed, as sequenced in a study of PD-L1 blockade in urothelial cancer. Time point meaning: peripheral blood 6 weeks after treatment start. Libraries were prepared by immunoSEQ multiplex PCR; TCRdb keeps only in-frame clonotypes and omits some of them. This table has tens of thousands of clones, 70% to 90% appearing once. The input for sequencing was PBMCs, taken around atezolizumab (anti-PD-L1) treatment. The receptors shown here come from a man aged 55 to 70 with urothelial cancer.

The rearrangement uses TRBV7-9 and TRBJ1-1; D gene uncertain. This CDR3 region has 14 residues. V lost 1 base and J 11 bases, leaving 17 bases between the germline ends. Germline V gives CDR1 SEHNR, CDR2 FQNEAQ (reference sequence). CDR3 DNA sequence: TGTGCCAGCAGCTTAGGTTGGACGGTTGCGGGCGCTTTCTTT. Translation: CASSLGWTVAGAFF.

The gene calls are TRBV14 and TRBJ2-5; D is undetermined. In germline, CDR1 is SGHDN, CDR2 FVKESK. Trimming cost V 4 bases and J 7 bases, with 7 bases left between them. The CDR3 extends over 11 amino acids. CDR3 protein: CASSPGRTQYF. The CDR3, as DNA: TGTGCCAGCAGCCCGGGTCGGACCCAGTACTTC. The whole variable domain, filled in from reference TRBV14 and TRBJ2-5, reads EAGVTQFPSHSVIEKGQTVTLRCDPISGHDNLYWYRRVMGKEIKFLLHFVKESKQDESGMPNNRFLAERTGGTYSTLKVQPAELEDSGVYFCASSPGRTQYFGPGTRLLVL.

This clone has a single count. The chain recombines TRBV19 with TRBJ2-1, with 7 bases that match TRBD2. This CDR3 is 13 amino acids long. Losses at the gene ends were 4 bases for V and 10 bases for J; bases not matched to a gene: 7. Germline-derived CDR1 and CDR2 are LNHDA and SQIVND (reference sequence). Written as DNA, the CDR3 is TGTGCCAGTAGTAGAAATGGGGGGGAGGAGCAGTTCTTC. Translating gives CASSRNGGEEQFF.

V usage is TRBV5-6 and J usage is TRBJ2-7; 9 nucleotides agree with TRBD1. Germline V gene data show CDR1 as SGHDT and CDR2 as YYEEEE. V lost 0 bases and J lost 9; bases outside the gene matches: 13. This CDR3 contains 16 residues. The CDR3, as DNA: TGTGCCAGCAGCTTGGAGATCGGGACAGGGCTTACGAGGCAGTACTTC. Its protein product is CASSLEIGTGLTRQYF.

The CDR3, as DNA: TGCGCCAGCAGCCAAGATCCCCCTCATTTCGGGACTAATGAAAAACTGTTTTTT. Its protein product is CASSQDPPHFGTNEKLFF. This chain connects TRBV4-3 to TRBJ1-4; D is uncertain. Germline V gene data show CDR1 as LGHNA and CDR2 as YSLEER. The CDR3 is made up of 18 amino acids. V dropped 0 bases and J dropped 2 bases, with 16 bases sitting between them.

V is TRBV6-1 and J is TRBJ2-5; TRBD2 agrees at 7 bases. J lost 5 bases, V lost 6 bases, and 12 bases had no gene match. CDR1 is MNHNS and CDR2 is SASEGT in the germline V gene. This CDR3 spans 15 amino acids. The DNA for the CDR3 is TGTGCCAGCAGCCCCGTGGGAGGGCGCCAGGAGACCCAGTACTTC. This codes for CASSPVGGRQETQYF.

The chain is built from TRBV15 and TRBJ1-1, with a weak D call TRBD1 (6 bases). The ends were cut back, 4 bases at V and 5 bases at J, with 20 bases in the middle. The CDR3 sequence is 16 residues long. Germline-derived CDR1 and CDR2 are LNHNV and YYDKDF (reference sequence). Here the CDR3 DNA reads TGTGCCACCAGCACTGGGGGCGGAAGAGTCCGAACTGAAGCTTTCTTT. Protein sequence: CATSTGGGRVRTEAFF.

The J gene is TRBJ2-5, the V gene TRBV5-1, with a tentative D call TRBD2 (7 bases). V lost 7 bases and J 4 bases, leaving 17 bases between the germline ends. Looked up from germline, CDR1 is SGHRS and CDR2 is YFSETQ. This CDR3 comprises 14 residues. The CDR3 DNA sequence: TGCGCCAGCTATCTTCCGGGGGGCCGAGAGACCCAGTACTTC. Protein product: CASYLPGGRETQYF.

This sequence joins TRBV4-3 and TRBJ1-2; D is possibly TRBD1 (5 bases). The ends were cut back, 1 base at V and 4 bases at J, with 10 bases in the middle. The CDR3 covers 14 residues. The germline CDR1 and CDR2 sequences are LGHNA and YSLEER. The CDR3 bases are TGCGCCAGCAGCCAAGGGGGCGCCGGCTATGGCTACACCTTC. Translated, it gives CASSQGGAGYGYTF.

The J gene is TRBJ2-5, the V gene TRBV4-3; 7 bases are a match to TRBD1. The germline gives CDR1 LGHNA, CDR2 YSLEER. This CDR3 comprises 14 residues. Trimming removed 4 bases from V and 1 base from J; junction bases left unmatched: 3. CDR3 DNA: TGCGCCAGCAGCCTCCGGACAGGCCAAGAGACCCAGTACTTC. Residues: CASSLRTGQETQYF.

V gene TRBV5-5 combines with J gene TRBJ2-6; 7 nucleotides line up with TRBD1. Losses at the gene ends were 1 base for V and 0 bases for J; bases not matched to a gene: 4. Germline V CDR1 and CDR2: SGHKS, YYEKEE (reference sequence). This CDR3 is 17 amino acids long. This CDR3 reads CASSLPGTASGANVLTF. CDR3 DNA sequence: TGTGCCAGCAGCTTGCCGGGGACAGCCTCTGGGGCCAACGTCCTGACTTTC. The full variable domain, its missing parts supplied by reference TRBV5-5 and TRBJ2-6, is DAGVTQSPTHLIKTRGQQVTLRCSPISGHKSVSWYQQVLGQGPQFIFQYYEKEERGRGNFPDRFSARQFPNYSSELNVNALLLGDSALYLCASSLPGTASGANVLTFGAGSRLTVL.

On this clone: At one end, the junction sequence differs from germline, possibly due to a read error. The gene calls are TRBV30 and TRBJ1-2; perhaps TRBD1 as D (5 bases). This CDR3 comprises 10 residues. Looked up from germline, CDR1 is GTSNPN and CDR2 is SVGIG (reference sequence). The CDR3 DNA follows: TGTGCCTGGAGTGAGGACAAGTCGCGCTTC. Translation gives CAWSEDKSRF. Complete variable domain (other parts from reference TRBV30 and TRBJ1-2): SQTIHQWPATLVQPVGSPLSLECTVEGTSNPNLYWYRQAAGRGLQLLFYSVGIGQISSEVPQNLSASRPQDRQFILSSKKLLLSDSGFYLCAWSEDKSRFGSGTRLTVV.

The chain couples TRBV28 to TRBJ2-7; a possible D gene is TRBD1 (6 bases). The germline V gene encodes CDR1 MDHEN and CDR2 SYDVKM. The CDR3 has 15 residues. The ends were cut back, 6 bases at V and 0 bases at J, with 15 bases in the middle. The CDR3: CASRSQGILSYEQYF. DNA for the CDR3: TGTGCCAGCAGGTCACAGGGTATCCTCTCCTACGAGCAGTACTTC. Complete variable domain (other parts from reference TRBV28 and TRBJ2-7): DVKVTQSSRYLVKRTGEKVFLECVQDMDHENMFWYRQDPGLGLRLIYFSYDVKMKEKGDIPEGYSVSREKKERFSLILESASTNQTSMYLCASRSQGILSYEQYFGPGTRLTVT.

CDR3 amino acids: CASSPIGLGNQPQHF. In DNA, the CDR3 is TGTGCCAGCAGCCCCATTGGACTCGGTAATCAGCCCCAGCATTTT. The J gene is TRBJ1-5, the V gene TRBV9, with D unresolved. The V end was cut by 4 bases, the J end by 4 bases, with 15 bases between. CDR1 is SGDLS, CDR2 YYNGEE, per germline. The CDR3 runs 15 residues.

The rearrangement uses TRBV27 and TRBJ2-1; TRBD1 is a possible D gene (6 bases). CDR3 size: 11 residues. Trimming cost V 8 bases and J 13 bases, with 15 bases left between them. CDR1 MNHEY and CDR2 SMNVEV come from the germline V gene (reference sequence). The CDR3 coding sequence is TGTGCCAGCCCACAGGGTTGGGTTCAGTTCTTC. Protein sequence: CASPQGWVQFF.

This clone was seen a few times. The chain recombines TRBV7-8 with TRBJ2-1; D not certain. This CDR3 comprises 14 residues. Trimming removed 0 bases from V and 4 bases from J, with 7 bases in between. The V gene's germline CDR1 is SGHVS and CDR2 FQNEAQ. CDR3 sequence reads: CASSLAGRYNEQFF. In nucleotides, the CDR3 is TGTGCCAGCAGCTTAGCGGGCAGATACAATGAGCAGTTCTTC.

The chain couples TRBV2 to TRBJ1-1; maybe TRBD1 (6 bases). This CDR3 spans 16 amino acids. The germline gives CDR1 SNHLY, CDR2 FYNNEI. Trimming removed 5 bases at V and 0 bases at J, with 16 bases between. CDR3 bases: TGTGCCAGCAGTTACAGGGATATCGTAGTGAACACTGAAGCTTTCTTT. Amino acid sequence: CASSYRDIVVNTEAFF.

The chain uses TRBV5-6 and TRBJ1-6, with D tentatively TRBD1 (6 bases). CDR3 length equals 14 residues. The germline V and J ends were trimmed by 2 bases and 10 bases, with 13 bases remaining between them. The germline V gene encodes CDR1 SGHDT and CDR2 YYEEEE. The DNA for the CDR3 is TGTGCCAGCAGCTTCGGCAGGGGTGGGTCACCCCTCCACTTT. It encodes CASSFGRGGSPLHF.